These T cell receptor beta chains were read from a single sample in a study of T cell changes during pregnancy in multiple sclerosis. The protocol was immunoSEQ multiplex PCR, while the TCRdb copy is restricted to in-frame clones and leaves out a portion. The sample has around 60,000 clones; roughly 89% are singletons. This sample comprised peripheral blood, obtained in the second trimester of pregnancy. These receptors came from a female donor with multiple sclerosis, enrolled in a pregnancy study. Both conserved end residues are part of each CDR3. Fields, in order: J gene, D gene, clone size, V gene, CDR3 DNA, CDR3 protein. D genes are given only for firm matches. Size is omitted from some rows. Given values are once, few, many or a class for expanded clones.

J gene: TRBJ2-7; D gene: TRBD2; clone size: NA; V gene: TRBV28; CDR3 DNA: TGTGCCAGCAGTTCCCAGCGGGAGATCTTTTCCTACGAGCAGTACTTC; CDR3 protein: CASSSQREIFSYEQYF
J gene: TRBJ1-3; D gene: TRBD1; clone size: NA; V gene: TRBV11-2; CDR3 DNA: TGTGCCAGCAGCTTGGACAGGGGAACTGGAAACACCATATATTTT; CDR3 protein: CASSLDRGTGNTIYF
J gene: TRBJ1-2; D gene: NA; clone size: NA; V gene: TRBV6-6; CDR3 DNA: TGTGCCAGCAGTGTCGACAGAAACTATGGCTACACCTTC; CDR3 protein: CASSVDRNYGYTF
J gene: TRBJ1-4; D gene: NA; clone size: NA; V gene: TRBV2; CDR3 DNA: TGTGCCAGCAGCCTATCGCCGGCAACTAATGAAAAACTGTTTTTT; CDR3 protein: CASSLSPATNEKLFF
J gene: TRBJ2-6; D gene: TRBD1; clone size: NA; V gene: TRBV7-2; CDR3 DNA: TGTGCCAGCAGGGGACAGGCCTCTGGGGCCAACGTCCTGACTTTC; CDR3 protein: CASRGQASGANVLTF
J gene: TRBJ2-1; D gene: TRBD2; clone size: NA; V gene: TRBV5-6; CDR3 DNA: TGTGCCAGCAGCTCATCCGGGACTAAGACCTACAATGAGCAGTTCTTC; CDR3 protein: CASSSSGTKTYNEQFF
J gene: TRBJ2-5; D gene: TRBD1; clone size: NA; V gene: TRBV28; CDR3 DNA: TGTGCCAGCAGTACAGGGGGCCAAGAGACCCAGTACTTC; CDR3 protein: CASSTGGQETQYF
J gene: TRBJ1-1; D gene: NA; clone size: NA; V gene: TRBV29-1; CDR3 DNA: TGCAGCACGTGGGGGGGTTCAGGCACTGAAGCTTTCTTT; CDR3 protein: CSTWGGSGTEAFF
J gene: TRBJ1-1; D gene: NA; clone size: NA; V gene: TRBV7-3; CDR3 DNA: TGTGCCAGCAGCGCCGGGATTGGAACTGAAGCTTTCTTT; CDR3 protein: CASSAGIGTEAFF
J gene: TRBJ2-7; D gene: NA; clone size: NA; V gene: TRBV20-1; CDR3 DNA: TGCAGTGCCCTATTCTACGAGCAGTACTTC; CDR3 protein: CSALFYEQYF
J gene: TRBJ2-3; D gene: NA; clone size: NA; V gene: TRBV6-1; CDR3 DNA: TGTGCCAGCAGTGGGGGGGGGTATCAGGGGACAGATACGCAGTATTTT; CDR3 protein: CASSGGGYQGTDTQYF
J gene: TRBJ2-3; D gene: TRBD1; clone size: NA; V gene: TRBV5-1; CDR3 DNA: TGCGCCAGCAGCTGGACAGGTAGCACAGATACGCAGTATTTT; CDR3 protein: CASSWTGSTDTQYF
J gene: TRBJ2-3; D gene: TRBD2; clone size: NA; V gene: TRBV29-1; CDR3 DNA: TGCAGCGTTGTGGGGTGGGCTAGCGGGCGCACAGATACGCAGTATTTT; CDR3 protein: CSVVGWASGRTDTQYF
J gene: TRBJ2-7; D gene: TRBD1; clone size: NA; V gene: TRBV2; CDR3 DNA: TGTGCCAGCAGTTACGGACCGGGACAGGGAACCTACGAGCAGTACTTC; CDR3 protein: CASSYGPGQGTYEQYF
J gene: TRBJ2-7; D gene: TRBD2; clone size: NA; V gene: TRBV5-1; CDR3 DNA: TGCGCCAGCAGTGCGACTAGCGGTGTGGGTGAGCAGTACTTC; CDR3 protein: CASSATSGVGEQYF
J gene: TRBJ1-5; D gene: NA; clone size: NA; V gene: TRBV2; CDR3 DNA: TGTGCCAGCACTGGGACATCTCGCGATCAGCCCCAGCATTTT; CDR3 protein: CASTGTSRDQPQHF
J gene: TRBJ2-3; D gene: NA; clone size: NA; V gene: TRBV27; CDR3 DNA: TGTGCCAGCAAGGGGCTGAAAACAGATACGCAGTATTTT; CDR3 protein: CASKGLKTDTQYF
J gene: TRBJ2-3; D gene: TRBD2; clone size: once; V gene: TRBV27; CDR3 DNA: TGTGCCAGCAGTTCCCCTAGCGGGAGACCAGATACGCAGTATTTT; CDR3 protein: CASSSPSGRPDTQYF
J gene: TRBJ2-2; D gene: NA; clone size: NA; V gene: TRBV2; CDR3 DNA: TGTGCCAGCAGGTCCGGGAACACTCGGACCGGGGAGCTGTTTTTT; CDR3 protein: CASRSGNTRTGELFF
J gene: TRBJ2-6; D gene: TRBD1; clone size: NA; V gene: TRBV13; CDR3 DNA: TGTGCCAGCAGCCTAGGGACAGGGAGCTCTGGGGCCAACGTCCTGACTTTC; CDR3 protein: CASSLGTGSSGANVLTF
J gene: TRBJ1-4; D gene: NA; clone size: NA; V gene: TRBV5-6; CDR3 DNA: TGTGCCAGCAGAAAGTTGAGTGCAACTGAAAAACTGTTTTTT; CDR3 protein: CASRKLSATEKLFF
J gene: TRBJ2-1; D gene: TRBD1; clone size: NA; V gene: TRBV30; CDR3 DNA: TGTGCCTGGAGTACATCCGGGACAGGGGTGGATGAGCAGTTCTTC; CDR3 protein: CAWSTSGTGVDEQFF
J gene: TRBJ2-5; D gene: NA; clone size: NA; V gene: TRBV6-5; CDR3 DNA: TGTGCCAGCAGTTACTCGCAGGTACTCCAAGAGACCCAGTACTTC; CDR3 protein: CASSYSQVLQETQYF
J gene: TRBJ2-3; D gene: TRBD2; clone size: NA; V gene: TRBV9; CDR3 DNA: TGTGCCAGCAGCGAAGGGACTAGCGGTTATCTTACGCAGTATTTT; CDR3 protein: CASSEGTSGYLTQYF
J gene: TRBJ1-1; D gene: TRBD1; clone size: NA; V gene: TRBV4-1; CDR3 DNA: TGCGCCAGCAGCCAAAGCACAGGGGGTGAAGCTTTCTTT; CDR3 protein: CASSQSTGGEAFF
J gene: TRBJ1-1; D gene: NA; clone size: NA; V gene: TRBV6-6; CDR3 DNA: TGTGCCAGCAGTTACTCGAGGAGAGGGAAGAACACTGAAGCTTTCTTT; CDR3 protein: CASSYSRRGKNTEAFF